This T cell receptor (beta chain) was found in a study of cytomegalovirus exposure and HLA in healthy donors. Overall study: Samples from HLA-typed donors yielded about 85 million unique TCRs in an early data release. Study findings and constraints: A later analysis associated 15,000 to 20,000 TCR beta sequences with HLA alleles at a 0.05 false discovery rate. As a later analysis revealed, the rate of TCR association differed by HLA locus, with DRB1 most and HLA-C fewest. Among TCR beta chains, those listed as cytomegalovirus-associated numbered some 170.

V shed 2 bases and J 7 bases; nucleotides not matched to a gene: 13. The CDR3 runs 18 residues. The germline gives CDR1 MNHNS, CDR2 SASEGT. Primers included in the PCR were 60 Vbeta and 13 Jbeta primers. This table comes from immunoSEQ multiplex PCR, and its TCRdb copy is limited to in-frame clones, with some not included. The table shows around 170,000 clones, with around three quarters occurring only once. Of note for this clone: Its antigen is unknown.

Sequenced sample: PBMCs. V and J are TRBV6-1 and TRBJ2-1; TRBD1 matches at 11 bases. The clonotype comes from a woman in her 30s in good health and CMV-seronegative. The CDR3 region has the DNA TGTGCCAGCAGTGAATCGGGATGGGGGACAGGGGGTAGGAATGAGCAGTTCTTC. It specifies CASSESGWGTGGRNEQFF.